The 17 T cell receptor beta chains listed next were all sequenced from one sample in a study of OX40 agonist ivuxolimab in advanced cancers. The library was built by means of the immunoSEQ multiplex PCR assay. The table comes from immuneACCESS by way of TCRdb, which keeps in-frame sequences with V and J called. Part of the clones is missing from these tables; in studies checked, under half for an unresolved V gene and the rest for unknown reasons. Present in this sample are some 110,000 clones, 90% of which were seen just once. Around 0.47% of the sample comes from the top ten. The sample consisted of CD4+ or CD8+ T cells sorted from blood, taken in a trial of the OX40 agonist ivuxolimab. Receptors originate from an adult with an advanced solid tumor such as melanoma, head and neck, liver or kidney cancer.

The CDR3 nucleotides read TGTGCCAGCAGCCGACGGACGGCGACGTCCTACAATGAGCAGTTCTTC. It is translated as CASSRRTATSYNEQFF. The chain joins TRBV7-8 to TRBJ2-1, with no clear D. V lost 5 bases and J 1 base, leaving 15 bases between the germline ends. CDR1 and CDR2 from the germline V gene are SGHVS and FQNEAQ. The CDR3 length is 16 residues.

The rearrangement links TRBV6-5 to TRBJ1-1, with a possible D match to TRBD1 (5 bases). The CDR3 runs 14 residues. The V end lost 4 bases, the J end lost 13 bases, and 22 bases lay between the germline ends. Looked up from germline, CDR1 is MNHEY and CDR2 is SVGAGI. The CDR3 region is CASSSSGLRGSDFF. The CDR3 DNA reads TGTGCCAGCAGTTCGAGCGGCTTAAGGGGTTCGGATTTCTTT.

J is TRBJ2-3 and V is TRBV2; 8 bases map to TRBD2. Germline-derived CDR1 and CDR2 are SNHLY and FYNNEI. J lost 3 bases, V lost 2 bases, and 10 bases had no gene match. The CDR3 loop spans 17 amino acids. CDR3 sequence: CASSETAGGRGTDTQYF. In nucleotides, the CDR3 is TGTGCCAGCAGTGAAACGGCGGGGGGCCGGGGGACAGATACGCAGTATTTT. The full variable domain, completed using reference TRBV2 and TRBJ2-3, is EPEVTQTPSHQVTQMGQEVILRCVPISNHLYFYWYRQILGQKVEFLVSFYNNEISEKSEIFDDQFSVERPDGSNFTLKIRSTKLEDSAMYFCASSETAGGRGTDTQYFGPGTRLTVL.

The gene calls are TRBV15 and TRBJ2-6; the D is unclear. The CDR3 covers 15 residues. Trimming pared 1 base from V and 1 base from J, leaving 5 bases between. Germline V lookup: CDR1 LNHNV, CDR2 YYDKDF (reference sequence). Written as DNA, the CDR3 is TGTGCCACCAGCAGAGCCGGGTCTGGGGCCAACGTCCTGACTTTC. It codes for CATSRAGSGANVLTF.

On this clone itself: The DNA is omitted, as the CDR3 cannot be located on it reliably, and the CDR3 follows TCRdb's listing. The chain couples TRBV28 to TRBJ2-7; TRBD1 reflects the table's D call only, with no check against the DNA. Per the germline V gene, CDR1 is MDHEN and CDR2 is SYDVKM. Including both end residues, the CDR3 is 12 amino acids long. The CDR3 loop reads CASSFGPGEQYF.

This rearrangement joins TRBV7-2 to TRBJ2-3; perhaps TRBD1 as D (5 bases). Germline assignment: CDR1 SGHTA and CDR2 FQGNSA. There are 13 residues in the CDR3. V lost 5 bases to trimming and J lost 1 base, with 7 bases between them. The CDR3 spells CASSEQGTDTQYF. In DNA form, the CDR3 reads TGTGCCAGCAGCGAACAGGGCACAGATACGCAGTATTTT.

This clone was seen a handful of times. This chain connects TRBV18 to TRBJ1-2; D gene uncertain. Per germline, CDR1 KGHSH and CDR2 LQKENI. Trimming shortened V by 2 bases and J by 3 bases, and 4 bases separated the two germline ends. This CDR3 region has 12 residues. This CDR3 reads CASSPGDYGYTF. For the CDR3, the DNA is TGTGCCAGCTCACCAGGGGACTATGGCTACACCTTC. The full variable domain, completed using reference TRBV18 and TRBJ1-2, is NAGVMQNPRHLVRRRGQEARLRCSPMKGHSHVYWYRQLPEEGLKFMVYLQKENIIDESGMPKERFSAEFPKEGPSILRIQQVVRGDSAAYFCASSPGDYGYTFGSGTRLTVV.

The chain combines TRBV7-9 with TRBJ2-2; 7 bases line up with TRBD1. CDR1 is SEHNR and CDR2 is FQNEAQ in the germline V gene (reference sequence). This CDR3 contains 16 residues. V shed 5 bases, J shed 2 bases, and the junction held 8 bases outside the gene matches. The CDR3 DNA reads as TGTGCCAGCAGCCGACCGGACAGGCTTAACACCGGGGAGCTGTTTTTT. Its protein product is CASSRPDRLNTGELFF. Variable domain in full (rest from reference TRBV7-9 and TRBJ2-2): DTGVSQNPRHKITKRGQNVTFRCDPISEHNRLYWYRQTLGQGPEFLTYFQNEAQLEKSRLLSDRFSAERPKGSFSTLEIQRTEQGDSAMYLCASSRPDRLNTGELFFGEGSRLTVL.

V and J are TRBV5-1 and TRBJ1-1; D uncertain. V lost 4 bases and J lost 4, with 14 bases in between. This CDR3 has 14 amino acids. CDR1 and CDR2 (germline): SGHRS, YFSETQ. CDR3 sequence reads: CASSPSGDGTEAFF. CDR3 nucleotides: TGCGCCAGCAGCCCCTCGGGAGATGGCACTGAAGCTTTCTTT.

The rearrangement joins TRBV5-1 to TRBJ2-5; D remains ambiguous. CDR3 length: 13 amino acids. V was pared by 1 base and J by 5 bases, with 9 bases between. In germline, CDR1 is SGHRS, CDR2 YFSETQ. The CDR3 DNA follows: TGCGCCAGCAGCTTGTGGTCTTTGGAGACCCAGTACTTC. Translation gives CASSLWSLETQYF.

This clone was seen only once. The chain joins TRBV4-2 to TRBJ2-1; maybe TRBD2 (6 bases). The ends were cut back, 0 bases at V and 8 bases at J, with 14 bases in the middle. This CDR3 has 15 amino acids. The germline V gene has CDR1 LGHNA and CDR2 YNFKEQ. Written as DNA, the CDR3 is TGTGCCAGCAGCCAAGATCAAACGGCTAGCGATGAGCAGTTCTTC. It yields the protein CASSQDQTASDEQFF.

The chain links TRBV5-6 to TRBJ1-6; D is unclear. V was shortened by 1 base and J by 2 bases, with 7 bases between the two germline ends. The CDR3 totals 15 residues. Germline CDR1 reads SGHDT; CDR2 reads YYEEEE. The CDR3 coding sequence is TGTGCCAGCAGCTTGCCCACAGCCTATAATTCACCCCTCCACTTT. Residues: CASSLPTAYNSPLHF.

V and J are TRBV30 and TRBJ2-3; 10 positions agree with TRBD2. This CDR3 has 16 residues. V trimming: 2 bases; J trimming: 0 bases; junction bases outside the gene matches: 5. Germline V gives CDR1 GTSNPN, CDR2 SVGIG (reference sequence). CDR3 sequence (DNA): TGTGCCTGGAGTACCGGGACTAGCGAGAGCACAGATACGCAGTATTTT. It is translated as CAWSTGTSESTDTQYF. The full variable domain, its missing parts supplied by reference TRBV30 and TRBJ2-3, is SQTIHQWPATLVQPVGSPLSLECTVEGTSNPNLYWYRQAAGRGLQLLFYSVGIGQISSEVPQNLSASRPQDRQFILSSKKLLLSDSGFYLCAWSTGTSESTDTQYFGPGTRLTVL.

V gene TRBV29-1 combines with J gene TRBJ1-5, with unresolved D. Trimming took 1 base from V and 7 from J, leaving 11 bases between them. The CDR3 contains 13 residues. The germline CDR1 and CDR2 sequences are SQVTM and ANQGSEA. CDR3: CSVEGERSQPQHF. In DNA form, the CDR3 reads TGCAGCGTTGAAGGGGAGCGCTCGCAGCCCCAGCATTTT. The entire variable domain, with the rest obtained from reference TRBV29-1 and TRBJ1-5, is as follows: SAVISQKPSRDICQRGTSLTIQCQVDSQVTMMFWYRQQPGQSLTLIATANQGSEATYESGFVIDKFPISRPNLTFSTLTVSNMSPEDSSIYLCSVEGERSQPQHFGDGTRLSIL.

This clone was observed a handful of times. The V call is TRBV1, the J call TRBJ1-1. TRBV1 corresponds to a pseudogene. The length of the CDR3 is 12 residues. The CDR3 DNA reads as TGCACCAGCTGGGTGCGGGACACTGAAGCTTTCTTT. Translating gives CTSWVRDTEAFF.

V gene TRBV11-2 combines with J gene TRBJ2-2; D remains unclear. Trimming cost V 1 base and J 4 bases, with 10 bases left between them. This CDR3 region has 15 residues. CDR1 and CDR2 (germline): SGHAT, FQNNGV. This CDR3 is CASSLANVGTGELFF. CDR3 bases: TGTGCCAGCAGCTTAGCGAATGTCGGCACCGGGGAGCTGTTTTTT.

The rearrangement uses TRBV5-5 and TRBJ2-7; 7 nucleotides match TRBD2. Trimming at V came to 5 bases and at J to 3 bases, leaving 8 bases not matched to a gene. Germline values: CDR1 SGHKS, CDR2 YYEKEE (reference sequence). CDR3 size: 14 residues. The CDR3 DNA reads as TGTGCCAGCAGATCCGAGCTAGCGGACTACGAGCAGTACTTC. As protein: CASRSELADYEQYF.